What follows are 27 T cell receptor beta chains derived from one specimen sequenced in a study of cytomegalovirus exposure and HLA in healthy donors (dated by TCRdb to about 2017). Library creation used the immunoSEQ multiplex PCR assay. For the multiplex PCR, a mixture combining 60 forward primers for TCR Vbeta segments and 13 reverse primers for TCR Jbeta segments was used. TCRdb mirrors the immuneACCESS table, restricted to in-frame sequences. Some clones are absent from its copies; in checked studies, under half trace to an unresolved V gene, and the reason for the others is unknown. This sample gives over 70,000 clones in total; approximately 64% of them show up just once. The top ten clones comprise 20% to 25% of the sample. Sequencing was done on a sample of PBMCs. The receptors here all came from a woman between 45 and 65 years old in good health and CMV-seropositive.

V is TRBV6-5 and J is TRBJ1-2, with no clear D. The ends were cut back, 11 bases at V and 6 bases at J, with 13 bases in the middle. The CDR3 covers 11 residues. Germline CDR1 and CDR2: MNHEY and SVGAGI. This CDR3 reads CAGGDRNGYTF. The CDR3 nucleotides read TGTGCCGGAGGAGATCGAAATGGCTACACCTTC.

This chain uses TRBV9 with TRBJ2-3; 9 positions match TRBD2. The germline V gene encodes CDR1 SGDLS and CDR2 YYNGEE. The CDR3 is made up of 16 amino acids. V gave up 1 base and J gave up 7 bases; unmatched junction bases: 10. The CDR3 protein is CASSVQGAGGGNTQYF. The DNA for the CDR3 is TGTGCCAGCAGCGTACAGGGAGCGGGGGGTGGGAATACGCAGTATTTT.

This chain links TRBV6-5 with TRBJ2-5; D uncertain. The assigned J gene may be wrong: the sequence end matches TRBJ2-7 better. The CDR3 contains 14 residues. Germline V CDR1 and CDR2: MNHEY, SVGAGI. CDR3 nucleotides: TGTGCCAGCAGTTACTCGGCCGGAGCCTACGAGCAGTACTTC. Residues: CASSYSAGAYEQYF.

V usage is TRBV11-2 and J usage is TRBJ1-2; the D gene is possibly TRBD1 (5 bases). This CDR3 has 14 amino acids. The V and J ends lost 5 bases and 3 bases respectively, with 13 bases between them. Germline V gene lookup returns CDR1 SGHAT and CDR2 FQNNGV. Written as DNA, the CDR3 is TGTGCCAGCAGCCCTAGGGAGGGGTACTATGGCTACACCTTC. Amino acids: CASSPREGYYGYTF.

The V call is TRBV30, the J call TRBJ2-5, with D possibly matching TRBD1 (8 bases). TRBJ2-7 matches the DNA end more closely, so the J call is doubtful. Germline V gives CDR1 GTSNPN, CDR2 SVGIG (reference sequence). There are 14 residues in the CDR3. CDR3: CACRQGRVVSEQYF. In DNA, the CDR3 is TGTGCCTGTCGACAGGGGAGGGTTGTTAGCGAGCAGTACTTC.

The sample holds a few counts of this clone. The genes are TRBV10-3 and TRBJ1-2; no reliable D call. The CDR3 loop spans 14 amino acids. Between the trimmed V and J ends, which lost 6 bases and 3 bases, there was a span of 14 bases. Germline V gene lookup returns CDR1 ENHRY and CDR2 SYGVKD. The DNA of the CDR3 is TGTGCCATCAGCGGGGTCGATGGTGACTATGGCTACACCTTC. This gives the protein CAISGVDGDYGYTF.

This clone was seen only a few times. J is TRBJ1-2 and V is TRBV11-3, with TRBD1 matching 9 bases. V lost 6 bases, J lost 7 bases, and 12 bases stayed unmatched. This CDR3 is built from 15 residues. The germline CDR1 and CDR2 sequences are SGHNT and YENEEA. CDR3 sequence reads: CASRRPTGGAGGYTF. CDR3 in DNA: TGTGCCAGCAGACGACCCACAGGGGGCGCGGGTGGCTACACCTTC.

V usage is TRBV4-3 and J usage is TRBJ2-5, with 7 bases matching TRBD1. Germline V gene data show CDR1 as LGHNA and CDR2 as YSLEER. The CDR3 totals 13 residues. V was pared by 5 bases and J by 4 bases, with 4 bases of the junction left unmatched. The CDR3 bases are TGCGCCAGCAGCTCGCGACAGGGAGAGACCCAGTACTTC. It codes for CASSSRQGETQYF.

This clone was picked up one time. The V gene is TRBV7-9, the J gene TRBJ2-7; maybe TRBD2 (5 bases). The V gene's germline CDR1 is SEHNR and CDR2 FQNEAQ (reference sequence). This CDR3 is 13 amino acids long. Trimming took 0 bases from V and 5 from J, leaving 8 bases between them. The chain's CDR3 is CASSLAGGNEQYF. The CDR3 bases are TGTGCCAGCAGCTTAGCAGGAGGCAACGAGCAGTACTTC. Full variable domain (outside the CDR3, taken from reference TRBV7-9 and TRBJ2-7): DTGVSQNPRHKITKRGQNVTFRCDPISEHNRLYWYRQTLGQGPEFLTYFQNEAQLEKSRLLSDRFSAERPKGSFSTLEIQRTEQGDSAMYLCASSLAGGNEQYFGPGTRLTVT.

The rearrangement uses TRBV4-2 and TRBJ1-4; the match to TRBD1 covers 11 bases. The length of the CDR3 is 16 residues. Looked up from germline, CDR1 is LGHNA and CDR2 is YNFKEQ. V shed 4 bases, J shed 6 bases, and the junction held 7 bases outside the gene matches. Written as DNA, the CDR3 is TGTGCCAGCAGCCCCGGGACAGGGGGTCGCGATGAAAAACTGTTTTTT. This translates into CASSPGTGGRDEKLFF.

J is TRBJ1-2 and V is TRBV19; tentative D call: TRBD1 (5 bases). CDR3 length: 15 amino acids. The germline gives CDR1 LNHDA, CDR2 SQIVND (reference sequence). The V end was cut by 0 bases, the J end by 4 bases, with 12 bases between. This CDR3 reads CASSIEWGQSYGYTF. For the CDR3, the DNA is TGTGCCAGTAGTATAGAATGGGGCCAGAGCTATGGCTACACCTTC.

The chain employs TRBV6-5 and TRBJ2-7, with a tentative D call TRBD2 (5 bases). This CDR3 has 14 residues. V lost 5 bases and J 4 bases, leaving 15 bases between the germline ends. CDR1 and CDR2 from the germline V gene are MNHEY and SVGAGI. The CDR3 reads CASSEGGFGYEQYF. CDR3 in DNA: TGTGCCAGCAGTGAAGGAGGTTTTGGGTACGAGCAGTACTTC.

This chain links TRBV27 with TRBJ1-1, with D tentatively TRBD1 (6 bases). The V gene lost 6 bases and the J gene lost 0 bases, with 14 bases spanning the gap. The V gene's germline CDR1 is MNHEY and CDR2 SMNVEV (reference sequence). This CDR3 is built from 15 residues. The CDR3 DNA reads as TGTGCCAGCAGCCGCGGACAGCCCATGAACACTGAAGCTTTCTTT. Translation: CASSRGQPMNTEAFF.

V usage is TRBV12-5 and J usage is TRBJ2-3, with D maybe TRBD2 (5 bases). CDR1 is LGHNT and CDR2 is FRNRAP in the germline V gene. Trimming pared 1 base from V and 8 bases from J, leaving 10 bases between. CDR3 size: 13 residues. CDR3: CASGLANAGTQYF. In DNA, the CDR3 is TGTGCTAGTGGTTTGGCCAATGCGGGTACGCAGTATTTT.

CDR3 residues: CASSYGTQETQYF. The CDR3 DNA follows: TGTGCCAGCAGTTACGGGACTCAAGAGACCCAGTACTTC. The chain links TRBV11-1 to TRBJ2-5; TRBD2 is a possible D gene (6 bases). The germline V and J ends were trimmed by 6 bases and 2 bases, with 10 bases remaining between them. The CDR3 length is 13 residues. The germline V gene has CDR1 SGHAT and CDR2 FQDESV (reference sequence).

V gene TRBV6-1 combines with J gene TRBJ1-1, with 8 bases matching TRBD1. This CDR3 has 15 residues. Germline V gene lookup returns CDR1 MNHNS and CDR2 SASEGT. V dropped 3 bases and J dropped 2; count of bases not matched to a gene: 5. CDR3 in amino acids: CASSDPGQGNTEAFF. The CDR3, as DNA: TGTGCCAGCAGTGACCCCGGACAGGGTAACACTGAAGCTTTCTTT.

The chain carries TRBV9 and TRBJ1-2; D unresolved. Germline assignment: CDR1 SGDLS and CDR2 YYNGEE. V gave up 3 bases and J gave up 4 bases, with 13 bases separating them. The CDR3 is 14 amino acids. The CDR3 loop is CASSAVDGSYGYTF. CDR3 DNA: TGTGCCAGCAGCGCGGTGGACGGGAGCTATGGCTACACCTTC.

This clone was observed a single time. The rearrangement joins TRBV30 to TRBJ2-7; D might be TRBD1 (6 bases). This CDR3 has 14 residues. CDR1 and CDR2 from the germline V gene are GTSNPN and SVGIG (reference sequence). Trimming cost V 2 bases and J 2 bases, with 13 bases left between them. CDR3 sequence (DNA): TGTGCCTGGAGTCCGATCAGGGGTACCTACGAGCAGTACTTC. Translation: CAWSPIRGTYEQYF.

CDR3: CASSPFAGKSSYNEQFF. The CDR3, as DNA: TGTGCCAGCAGCCCTTTTGCGGGGAAGAGCTCCTACAATGAGCAGTTCTTC. This sequence joins TRBV14 and TRBJ2-1; possibly TRBD2 for D (6 bases). V lost 4 bases to trimming and J lost 0 bases, with 16 bases between them. The CDR3 consists of 17 residues. Germline CDR1 SGHDN, CDR2 FVKESK.

V gene TRBV28 combines with J gene TRBJ1-2; D not resolved. Trimming removed 6 bases from V and 3 bases from J, with 8 bases in between. This CDR3 spans 12 amino acids. CDR1 is MDHEN and CDR2 is SYDVKM in the germline V gene. As DNA, the CDR3 is TGTGCCAGCAGGTTCTCAGACTATGGCTACACCTTC. It translates to CASRFSDYGYTF.

This clone turned up a few times. This chain joins TRBV19 and TRBJ2-1; 10 bases map to TRBD1. V lost 6 bases to trimming and J lost 2 bases; unmatched junction nucleotides: 4. The CDR3 loop spans 15 amino acids. Germline V gene sequence: CDR1 LNHDA, CDR2 SQIVND (reference sequence). CDR3 nucleotides: TGTGCCAGTAGGGACAGGGGGTATGCCTACAATGAGCAGTTCTTC. It codes for CASRDRGYAYNEQFF.

The J gene is TRBJ2-1, the V gene TRBV28, with D possibly matching TRBD2 (6 bases). This CDR3 is 14 amino acids long. Germline CDR1 and CDR2: MDHEN and SYDVKM. The V gene lost 8 bases and the J gene lost 6 bases, with 17 bases spanning the gap. The CDR3 nucleotides read TGTGCCAGCGGGCGGGGTGGGTTGCTCAATGAGCAGTTCTTC. Its translation is CASGRGGLLNEQFF.

The chain uses TRBV28 and TRBJ1-5; D gene uncertain. The CDR3 covers 13 residues. Trimming left V 4 bases short and J 7 bases short, with 11 bases between. The V gene's germline CDR1 is MDHEN and CDR2 SYDVKM. The CDR3 loop reads CASSSSRYQPQHF. The CDR3, as DNA: TGTGCCAGCAGTTCCTCGAGGTACCAGCCCCAGCATTTT.

This sequence joins TRBV5-6 and TRBJ2-2; D is unclear. Germline values: CDR1 SGHDT, CDR2 YYEEEE. The CDR3 is 16 residues long. V was shortened by 3 bases and J by 3 bases, with 15 bases between the two germline ends. CDR3 in amino acids: CASSSLRWYDTGELFF. The CDR3 DNA reads TGTGCCAGCAGCTCTTTGAGGTGGTACGACACCGGGGAGCTGTTTTTT.

This chain joins TRBV7-6 and TRBJ2-1; 7 bases line up with TRBD1. Germline loops: CDR1 SGHVS, CDR2 FNYEAQ. Trimming at V came to 0 bases and at J to 6 bases, leaving 5 bases not matched to a gene. This CDR3 has 15 amino acids. The CDR3 protein is CASSLARTGSNEQFF. DNA of the CDR3: TGTGCCAGCAGCTTAGCCAGGACAGGATCCAATGAGCAGTTCTTC.

The J gene is TRBJ1-4, the V gene TRBV2; 11 bases match TRBD1. V shed 4 bases and J 8 bases; nucleotides not matched to a gene: 9. Germline V gene sequence: CDR1 SNHLY, CDR2 FYNNEI. The CDR3 runs to 16 residues. The CDR3 region has the DNA TGTGCCAGCAGTGTAGGACAGGGGGCGGAGGGGGAAAAACTGTTTTTT. This sequence encodes CASSVGQGAEGEKLFF.

DNA for the CDR3: TGCAGCACCCGCGGGGCAGGGGGCGTCCCAGATACGCAGTATTTT. This codes for CSTRGAGGVPDTQYF. The J gene is TRBJ2-3, the V gene TRBV29-1; 8 bases are shared with TRBD1. Germline V gene data show CDR1 as SQVTM and CDR2 as ANQGSEA. The CDR3 has 15 amino acids. V was pared by 8 bases and J by 4 bases, with 14 bases of the junction left unmatched.